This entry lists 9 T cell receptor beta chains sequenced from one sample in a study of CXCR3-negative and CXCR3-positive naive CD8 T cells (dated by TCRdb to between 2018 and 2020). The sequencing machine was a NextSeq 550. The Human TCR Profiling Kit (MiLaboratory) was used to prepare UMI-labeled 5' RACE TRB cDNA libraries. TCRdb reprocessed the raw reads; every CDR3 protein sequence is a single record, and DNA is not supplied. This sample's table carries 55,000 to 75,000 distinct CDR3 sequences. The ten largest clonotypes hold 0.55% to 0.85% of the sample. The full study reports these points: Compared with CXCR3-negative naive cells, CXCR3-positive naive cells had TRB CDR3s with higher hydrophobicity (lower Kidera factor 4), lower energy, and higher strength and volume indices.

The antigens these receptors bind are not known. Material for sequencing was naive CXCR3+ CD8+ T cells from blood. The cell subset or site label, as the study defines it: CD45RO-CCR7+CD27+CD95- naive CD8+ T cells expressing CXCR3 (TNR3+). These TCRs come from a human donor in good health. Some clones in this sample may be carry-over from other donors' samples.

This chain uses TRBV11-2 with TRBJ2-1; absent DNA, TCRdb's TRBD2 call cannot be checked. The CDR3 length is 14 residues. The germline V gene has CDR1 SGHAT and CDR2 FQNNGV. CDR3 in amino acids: CASSPMGGGDEQFF.

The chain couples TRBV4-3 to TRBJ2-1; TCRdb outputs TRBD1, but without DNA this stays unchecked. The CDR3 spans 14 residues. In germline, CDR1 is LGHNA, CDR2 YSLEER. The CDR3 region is CASSPAPIGGEQFF.

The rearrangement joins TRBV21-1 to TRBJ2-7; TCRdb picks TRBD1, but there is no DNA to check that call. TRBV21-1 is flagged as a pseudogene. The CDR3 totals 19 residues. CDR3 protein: CASRASGTGPLFTSYEQYF.

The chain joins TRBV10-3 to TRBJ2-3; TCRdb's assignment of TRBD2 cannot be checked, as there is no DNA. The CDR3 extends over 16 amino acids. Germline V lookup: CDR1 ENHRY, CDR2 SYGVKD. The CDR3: CAISDPSGGGADTQYF.

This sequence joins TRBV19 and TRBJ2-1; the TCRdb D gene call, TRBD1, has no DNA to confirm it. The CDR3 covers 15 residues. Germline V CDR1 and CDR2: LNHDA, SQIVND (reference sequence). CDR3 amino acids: CASSIQRQGGNEQFF.

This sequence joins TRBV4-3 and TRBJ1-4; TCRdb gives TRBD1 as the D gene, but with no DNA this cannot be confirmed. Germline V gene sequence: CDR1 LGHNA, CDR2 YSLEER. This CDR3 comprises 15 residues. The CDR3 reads CASSQGTGSNEKLFF.

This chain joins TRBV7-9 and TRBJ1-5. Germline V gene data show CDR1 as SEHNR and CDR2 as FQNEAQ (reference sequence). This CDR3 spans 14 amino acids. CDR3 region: CASSHWQGNQPQHF.

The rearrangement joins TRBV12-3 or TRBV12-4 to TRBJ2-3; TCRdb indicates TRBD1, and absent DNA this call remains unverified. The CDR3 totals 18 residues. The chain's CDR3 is CASSSTTRDDSLLDTQYF.

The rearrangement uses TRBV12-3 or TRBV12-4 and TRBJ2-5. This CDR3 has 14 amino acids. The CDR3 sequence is CASSPDQSIETQYF.